This T cell receptor (beta chain) emerged from a study of OX40 agonist ivuxolimab in advanced cancers. Study-wide context: Aged roughly 23 to 90 with a mean of 60 years, they were approximately 79% male.

Germline V CDR1 and CDR2: SGHAT, FQDESV (reference sequence). The CDR3 length is 14 residues. This clone was picked up a small number of times. The protocol was immunoSEQ multiplex PCR, while the TCRdb copy is restricted to in-frame clones and leaves out a portion. This sample has fewer than 20,000 clones, with about 90% found just once. The sequencing used CD4+ or CD8+ T cells sorted from blood, collected in a trial of the OX40 agonist ivuxolimab. The receptor's source is an adult with an advanced solid tumor such as melanoma, head and neck, liver or kidney cancer. The V and J genes are TRBV11-1 and TRBJ2-3; D is possibly TRBD1 or TRBD2 (8 bases each). CDR3 loop: CATGGDRSTDTQYF. CDR3 nucleotide sequence: TGTGCAACCGGGGGGGACAGGAGCACAGATACGCAGTATTTT. Supplemented by reference TRBV11-1 and TRBJ2-3, the full variable domain reads EAEVAQSPRYKITEKSQAVAFWCDPISGHATLYWYRQILGQGPELLVQFQDESVVDDSQLPKDRFSAERLKGVDSTLKIQPAELGDSAMYLCATGGDRSTDTQYFGPGTRLTVL.